This TCR beta chain was identified during a study of synovial regulatory T cells in juvenile arthritis (dated by TCRdb to about 2015). About the full investigation: Among sequenced patients, a few were therapy-naive, one received methotrexate plus infliximab, 6 or 7 received methotrexate, and one had no treatment information. The study compared TCRbeta CDR3 repertoires of blood iaTreg cells, other blood Treg cells and synovial fluid Treg cells from matched patient samples. Effector T cell subsets were also sequenced in the study cohort for comparisons, but only blood and synovial fluid Treg cells are covered by the Treg dataset alone. Treg and Teff subsets from ten or so JIA patients with active disease were included in the TCR repertoire comparisons.

Library preparation was by the immunoSEQ multiplex PCR assay. Adaptive Biotechnologies carried out the TCRbeta CDR3 sequencing. The original methods were these. Repertoire similarity was assessed with the Chao-modified Jaccard index and with the median clonotype overlap from 200 random subsamples of equal sample size. Similarity analyses used either productive nucleotide sequences or in silico-translated amino acid sequences. Hierarchical clustering with single linkage and t-SNE based on Chao-modified Jaccard distances were applied for the comparison of repertoires. Repertoire diversity was quantified with the Renyi index, after sample size normalisation, across a range of alpha values. TCRdb mirrors the immuneACCESS table, restricted to in-frame sequences. Some clones are absent from its copies; in checked studies, under half trace to an unresolved V gene, and the reason for the others is unknown. That table gives V, J and clone size, and the DNA gave D and trimming. The table for this sample records about 2,200 clones. The top ten constitute over 9.5% of the sample.

The research as a whole found: Synovial Treg cells shared more CDR3 sequences with iaTreg cells than with other blood Treg cells; Chao-Jaccard similarity confirmed closer relation. Across patients, iaTreg TCR repertoires were largely private and overlapped partially with synovial Teff repertoires and blood CPL repertoires.

Synovial fluid was collected as the synovial sample, alongside matched peripheral blood, from each patient with active arthritis. TCR repertoires were obtained from some eleven juvenile idiopathic arthritis patients with active disease who had not reached inactive disease, of whom 3 were polyarticular and 8 were oligoarticular. The median age of the TCR-sequenced patients was 9.5 to 15 years (range roughly 2.4-25), and their median disease duration was about 7 years (range 0.2-19.1). Synovial Treg cells showed FOXP3 TSDR demethylation comparable to blood and healthy-donor Treg cells, supporting bona fide regulatory lineage commitment. The samples for TCR repertoire analysis were obtained at two Italian centres. Concerning this clone: Its specific antigen is unknown.

The CDR3 numbers 14 residues from cysteine through phenylalanine. The coding DNA is unavailable. From a lookup of the germline V gene, CDR1 and CDR2 are SGDLS and YYNGEE. Material for sequencing was Treg cells from the synovium. This receptor chain uses TRBV9 and TRBJ2-3. The sequence came from a donor aged 2-35 years with juvenile idiopathic arthritis. The CDR3 amino acid sequence is: CASSVALLEDTQYF.